The present TCR beta chain was sequenced within a study of blood T cells in healthy people across ages. This clonotype came up a few times. Next came a second PCR, run for about 6 to 12 cycles, which used a sample-barcoded 5' primer along with a J-beta primer mix. Each CDR3 protein is one row after TCRdb ran MiXCR on the 5' RACE reads. The data contain 750,000 to 950,000 distinct CDR3 sequences, around 25% of them singletons. The CDR3 is made up of 15 amino acids. Germline loops: CDR1 SGHAT, CDR2 FQDESV (reference sequence). V was shortened by 4 bases and J by 2 bases, with 11 bases between the two germline ends. These records were also assigned to another study, of T cells of mothers and their children.

The TCR originated in a boy younger than 18 in good health. The chain uses TRBV11-1 and TRBJ2-2, with D tentatively TRBD1 (5 bases). The source material was blood. CDR3 protein: CASSYRIKNTGELFF. The CDR3 nucleotides read TGTGCCAGCAGCTACAGGATAAAAAACACCGGGGAGCTGTTTTTT.